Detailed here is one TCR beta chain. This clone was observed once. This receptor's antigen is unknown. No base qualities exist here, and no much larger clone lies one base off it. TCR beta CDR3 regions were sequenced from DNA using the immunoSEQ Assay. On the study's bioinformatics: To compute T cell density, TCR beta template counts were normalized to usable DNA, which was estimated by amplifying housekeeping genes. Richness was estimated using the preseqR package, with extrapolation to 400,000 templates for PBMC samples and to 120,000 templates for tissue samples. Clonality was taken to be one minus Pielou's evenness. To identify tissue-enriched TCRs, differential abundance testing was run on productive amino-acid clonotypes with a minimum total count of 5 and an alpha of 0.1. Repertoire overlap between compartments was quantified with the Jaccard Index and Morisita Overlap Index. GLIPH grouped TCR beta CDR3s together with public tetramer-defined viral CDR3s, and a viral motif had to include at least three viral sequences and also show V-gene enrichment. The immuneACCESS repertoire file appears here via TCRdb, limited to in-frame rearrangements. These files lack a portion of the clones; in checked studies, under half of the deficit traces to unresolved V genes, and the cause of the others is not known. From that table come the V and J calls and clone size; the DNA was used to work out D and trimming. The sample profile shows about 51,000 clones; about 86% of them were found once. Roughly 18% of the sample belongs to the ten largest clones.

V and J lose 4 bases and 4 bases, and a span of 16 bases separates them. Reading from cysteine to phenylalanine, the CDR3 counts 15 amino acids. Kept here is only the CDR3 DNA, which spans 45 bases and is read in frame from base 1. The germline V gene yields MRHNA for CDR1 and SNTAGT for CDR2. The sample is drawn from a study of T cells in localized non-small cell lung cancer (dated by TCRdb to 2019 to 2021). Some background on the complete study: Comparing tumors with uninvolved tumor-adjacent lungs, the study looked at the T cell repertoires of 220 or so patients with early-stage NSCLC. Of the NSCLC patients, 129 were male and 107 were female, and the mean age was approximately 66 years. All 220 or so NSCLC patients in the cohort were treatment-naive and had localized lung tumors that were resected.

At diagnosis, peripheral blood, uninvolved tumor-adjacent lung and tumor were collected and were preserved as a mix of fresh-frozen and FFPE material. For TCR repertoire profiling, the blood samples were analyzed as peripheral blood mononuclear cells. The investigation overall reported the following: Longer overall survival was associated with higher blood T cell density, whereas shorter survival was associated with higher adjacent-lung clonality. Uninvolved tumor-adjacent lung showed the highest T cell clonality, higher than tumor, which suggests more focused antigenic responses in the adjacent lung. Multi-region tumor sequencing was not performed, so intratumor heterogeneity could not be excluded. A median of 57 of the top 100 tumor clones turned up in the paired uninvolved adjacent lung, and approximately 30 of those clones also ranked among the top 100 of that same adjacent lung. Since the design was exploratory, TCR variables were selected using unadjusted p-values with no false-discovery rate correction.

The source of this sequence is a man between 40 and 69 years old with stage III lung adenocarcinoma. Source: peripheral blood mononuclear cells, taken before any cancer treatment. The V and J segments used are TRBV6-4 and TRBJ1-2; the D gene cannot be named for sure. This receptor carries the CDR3 CASSVFAGPGYGYTF. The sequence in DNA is TGTGCCAGCAGTGTGTTTGCGGGCCCGGGCTATGGCTACACCTTC.